A selection of T cell receptor beta chains follows, all from one sample in a study of early T cells in non-severe SARS-CoV-2 infection. Each CDR3 protein is one row after TCRdb ran MiXCR on the 5' RACE reads. The sample has 45,000 to 50,000 distinct CDR3 sequences, about 5.6% seen once. The sample comprised whole blood. These TCRs come from an adult who was a healthcare worker with PCR-confirmed SARS-CoV-2 infection or an uninfected control (not recorded which). The CDR3 runs from the conserved cysteine through the conserved F or W. The order of the fields is J gene, clone size, CDR3 length, V gene, D gene, CDR3 DNA, CDR3 protein. The D gene is left open where the match is weak. Rows may omit the clone size; those that give it use once, few, many or a size class.

J gene: TRBJ1-2
clone size: many
CDR3 length: 13
V gene: TRBV11-2
D gene: -
CDR3 DNA: TGTGCCAGCAGCCCGAAAGCTAACTATGGCTACACCTTC
CDR3 protein: CASSPKANYGYTF

J gene: TRBJ2-3
clone size: few
CDR3 length: 14
V gene: TRBV5-5
D gene: -
CDR3 DNA: TGTGCCAGCAGCTTGCTAGGAGGAAGGGATCCGCAGTATTTT
CDR3 protein: CASSLLGGRDPQYF

J gene: TRBJ2-7
clone size: -
CDR3 length: 13
V gene: TRBV6-5
D gene: -
CDR3 DNA: TGTGCCAGCGGATTCAGGGGCTCCTACGAGCAGTACTTC
CDR3 protein: CASGFRGSYEQYF

J gene: TRBJ1-2
clone size: -
CDR3 length: 14
V gene: TRBV18
D gene: -
CDR3 DNA: TGTGCCAGCTCACCAGATATGGCCTGGGGAGGCTACACCTTC
CDR3 protein: CASSPDMAWGGYTF

J gene: TRBJ1-2
clone size: many
CDR3 length: 17
V gene: TRBV12-3/TRBV12-4
D gene: -
CDR3 DNA: TGTGCCAGCAGTTTTGTTATCCGGGACATCATTAACTATGGCTACACCTTC
CDR3 protein: CASSFVIRDIINYGYTF

J gene: TRBJ1-3
clone size: -
CDR3 length: 13
V gene: TRBV20-1
D gene: -
CDR3 DNA: TGCAGTGCTAGAGATCAAAGGGGAAACACCATATATTTT
CDR3 protein: CSARDQRGNTIYF

J gene: TRBJ1-2
clone size: -
CDR3 length: 13
V gene: TRBV12-3/TRBV12-4
D gene: -
CDR3 DNA: TGTGCCAGCAGTTTCCGGGGGGGCTATGGCTACACCTTC
CDR3 protein: CASSFRGGYGYTF

J gene: TRBJ2-7
clone size: few
CDR3 length: 12
V gene: TRBV29-1
D gene: -
CDR3 DNA: TGCAGCGTTCAGGGCACCTCCTACGAGCAGTACTTC
CDR3 protein: CSVQGTSYEQYF

J gene: TRBJ2-5
clone size: -
CDR3 length: 14
V gene: TRBV20-1
D gene: -
CDR3 DNA: TGCAGTGCTAGCCCACTTGCGCGGGAAGAGACCCAGTACTTC
CDR3 protein: CSASPLAREETQYF

J gene: TRBJ2-7
clone size: many
CDR3 length: 12
V gene: TRBV9
D gene: -
CDR3 DNA: TGTGCCAGCAGCCCAGGGGCAGGGCAACAGTACTTC
CDR3 protein: CASSPGAGQQYF

J gene: TRBJ2-5
clone size: many
CDR3 length: 16
V gene: TRBV7-3
D gene: TRBD2
CDR3 DNA: TGTGCCAGCAGCCTAGGACTAGCGGGGGGTGAAGAGACCCAGTACTTC
CDR3 protein: CASSLGLAGGEETQYF

J gene: TRBJ2-3
clone size: many
CDR3 length: 11
V gene: TRBV6-5
D gene: -
CDR3 DNA: TGTGCCAGCGGATTCTCAGATACGCAGTATTTT
CDR3 protein: CASGFSDTQYF

J gene: TRBJ1-2
clone size: many
CDR3 length: 14
V gene: TRBV29-1
D gene: -
CDR3 DNA: TGCAGCGTTGAAGATCAGAGGGAAGGTCGGGGCTACACCTTC
CDR3 protein: CSVEDQREGRGYTF

J gene: TRBJ2-3
clone size: few
CDR3 length: 16
V gene: TRBV5-6
D gene: TRBD1
CDR3 DNA: TGTGCCAGCAGCATCTACAGGGGGCCGAGCACAGATACGCAGTATTTT
CDR3 protein: CASSIYRGPSTDTQYF

J gene: TRBJ2-7
clone size: many
CDR3 length: 15
V gene: TRBV4-3
D gene: TRBD1
CDR3 DNA: TGCGCCAGCAGCCAGGAAGGTGACAGGGTGGGCGAGCAGTACTTC
CDR3 protein: CASSQEGDRVGEQYF

J gene: TRBJ2-3
clone size: -
CDR3 length: 16
V gene: TRBV7-9
D gene: TRBD1
CDR3 DNA: TGTGCCAGCAGCTCCCCCCGGGACAGGGCCCTCCATACGCAGTATTTT
CDR3 protein: CASSSPRDRALHTQYF

J gene: TRBJ1-3
clone size: many
CDR3 length: 16
V gene: TRBV7-9
D gene: -
CDR3 DNA: TGTGCCAGCAGCTTAGCCGGACAGTACTCTGGAAACACCATATATTTT
CDR3 protein: CASSLAGQYSGNTIYF

J gene: TRBJ1-1
clone size: many
CDR3 length: 14
V gene: TRBV6-5
D gene: -
CDR3 DNA: TGTGCCAGCAGCTCTCCTCACGGGACCACTGAAGCTTTCTTT
CDR3 protein: CASSSPHGTTEAFF

J gene: TRBJ1-6
clone size: few
CDR3 length: 16
V gene: TRBV4-3
D gene: -
CDR3 DNA: TGCGCCAGCAGCCAGAGACGGTGGACAGAGAATTCACCCCTCCACTTT
CDR3 protein: CASSQRRWTENSPLHF

J gene: TRBJ1-4
clone size: few
CDR3 length: 15
V gene: TRBV11-2
D gene: TRBD1
CDR3 DNA: TGTGCCAGCAGCTCCCGGGACAGACCTAATGAAAAACTGTTTTTT
CDR3 protein: CASSSRDRPNEKLFF

J gene: TRBJ1-6
clone size: many
CDR3 length: 14
V gene: TRBV12-3/TRBV12-4
D gene: -
CDR3 DNA: TGTGCCAGCGGGGTGTTGGGCGAGGGTTCACCCCTCCACTTT
CDR3 protein: CASGVLGEGSPLHF

J gene: TRBJ1-5
clone size: -
CDR3 length: 14
V gene: TRBV20-1
D gene: TRBD1
CDR3 DNA: TGCAGTGCAAACGGACAGGACCAGCGGCAGCCCCAGCATTTT
CDR3 protein: CSANGQDQRQPQHF

J gene: TRBJ1-1
clone size: few
CDR3 length: 16
V gene: TRBV18
D gene: -
CDR3 DNA: TGTGCCAGCTCACCGCGGGCCGCCCGGGGGTCGACTGAAGCTTTCTTT
CDR3 protein: CASSPRAARGSTEAFF

J gene: TRBJ2-3
clone size: many
CDR3 length: 15
V gene: TRBV12-3/TRBV12-4
D gene: TRBD2
CDR3 DNA: TGTGCCAGCAGTTTTGCTAGCGGGGGGCCAGATACGCAGTATTTT
CDR3 protein: CASSFASGGPDTQYF

J gene: TRBJ2-5
clone size: many
CDR3 length: 15
V gene: TRBV2
D gene: -
CDR3 DNA: TGTGCCAGCAGTGAGTCAGCCAGGCCCAAAGAGACCCAGTACTTC
CDR3 protein: CASSESARPKETQYF

J gene: TRBJ1-2
clone size: many
CDR3 length: 12
V gene: TRBV20-1
D gene: -
CDR3 DNA: TGCAGTGCAACCTCCGGGGGCTATGGCTACACCTTC
CDR3 protein: CSATSGGYGYTF

J gene: TRBJ1-1
clone size: many
CDR3 length: 14
V gene: TRBV20-1
D gene: -
CDR3 DNA: TGCAGTGCTACGTGGCGCAGGGGCTCACTAGAAGCTTTCTTT
CDR3 protein: CSATWRRGSLEAFF

J gene: TRBJ2-7
clone size: few
CDR3 length: 14
V gene: TRBV30
D gene: TRBD1
CDR3 DNA: TGTGCCTGGAGTGTACGGACAGGCTCCTACGAGCAGTACTTC
CDR3 protein: CAWSVRTGSYEQYF

J gene: TRBJ1-1
clone size: many
CDR3 length: 15
V gene: TRBV5-1
D gene: -
CDR3 DNA: TGCGCCAGCAGCTTGAGTGGCGGGGCGAACACTGAAGCTTTCTTT
CDR3 protein: CASSLSGGANTEAFF

J gene: TRBJ1-2
clone size: -
CDR3 length: 13
V gene: TRBV21-1
D gene: -
CDR3 DNA: TGTGCCAGCAGGAAACGACAGGTTCATGGCTACACCTTC
CDR3 protein: CASRKRQVHGYTF

J gene: TRBJ2-7
clone size: many
CDR3 length: 15
V gene: TRBV7-2
D gene: -
CDR3 DNA: TGTGCCAGCAGCTTATACCGGCCCTTGCCGGGCGAGCAGTACTTC
CDR3 protein: CASSLYRPLPGEQYF

J gene: TRBJ1-6
clone size: many
CDR3 length: 15
V gene: TRBV6-1
D gene: -
CDR3 DNA: TGTGCCAGCAGTGAACTCGGTCAGGGGCAGTCACCCCTCCACTTT
CDR3 protein: CASSELGQGQSPLHF

J gene: TRBJ2-5
clone size: few
CDR3 length: 13
V gene: TRBV7-3
D gene: -
CDR3 DNA: TGTGCCAGCAGCCCTGCCGTAGGAGAGACCCAGTACTTC
CDR3 protein: CASSPAVGETQYF

J gene: TRBJ1-2
clone size: many
CDR3 length: 13
V gene: TRBV13
D gene: TRBD1
CDR3 DNA: TGTGCCAGCAGCTTGACAGGGTCGTATGGCTACACCTTC
CDR3 protein: CASSLTGSYGYTF

J gene: TRBJ2-3
clone size: -
CDR3 length: 15
V gene: TRBV5-1
D gene: TRBD2
CDR3 DNA: TGCGCCAGCAGCCCCGCGGGAGGAACTTTGAATACGCAGTATTTT
CDR3 protein: CASSPAGGTLNTQYF

J gene: TRBJ2-3
clone size: few
CDR3 length: 12
V gene: TRBV11-2
D gene: TRBD2
CDR3 DNA: TGTGCCAGCAGGACTAGCGGGGACACGCAGTATTTT
CDR3 protein: CASRTSGDTQYF

J gene: TRBJ1-4
clone size: -
CDR3 length: 15
V gene: TRBV13
D gene: TRBD1
CDR3 DNA: TGTGCCAGCAGCAAGACGACAGGGACCCCTGAAAAACTGTTTTTT
CDR3 protein: CASSKTTGTPEKLFF

J gene: TRBJ1-4
clone size: many
CDR3 length: 16
V gene: TRBV15
D gene: -
CDR3 DNA: TGTGCCACCAGCAGAGATCGCGACAGTTTTAATGAAAAACTGTTTTTT
CDR3 protein: CATSRDRDSFNEKLFF

J gene: TRBJ2-1
clone size: many
CDR3 length: 15
V gene: TRBV6-4
D gene: TRBD2
CDR3 DNA: TGTGCCAGCAGTCCCCGACTAGCGGCGGGGAATGAGCAGTTCTTC
CDR3 protein: CASSPRLAAGNEQFF

J gene: TRBJ2-7
clone size: -
CDR3 length: 14
V gene: TRBV6-2/TRBV6-3
D gene: -
CDR3 DNA: TGTGCCAGCAGTTACTCCCCGAGCTCCTACGAGCAGTACTTC
CDR3 protein: CASSYSPSSYEQYF

J gene: TRBJ1-1
clone size: many
CDR3 length: 14
V gene: TRBV12-3/TRBV12-4
D gene: TRBD1
CDR3 DNA: TGTGCCAGCAGCTGGGACAGCCGGAACACTGAAGCTTTCTTT
CDR3 protein: CASSWDSRNTEAFF

J gene: TRBJ2-3
clone size: many
CDR3 length: 14
V gene: TRBV18
D gene: -
CDR3 DNA: TGTGCCAGCTCTCGAGGGGAGAGCACAGATACGCAGTATTTT
CDR3 protein: CASSRGESTDTQYF

J gene: TRBJ2-7
clone size: few
CDR3 length: 14
V gene: TRBV5-5
D gene: -
CDR3 DNA: TGTGCCAGCAGCCCTACAGGGTTCGAGGTCGAGCAGTACTTC
CDR3 protein: CASSPTGFEVEQYF

J gene: TRBJ2-2
clone size: few
CDR3 length: 14
V gene: TRBV9
D gene: -
CDR3 DNA: TGTGCCAGCAGCGTAGCCCCCTCGACCGGGGAGCTGTTTTTT
CDR3 protein: CASSVAPSTGELFF

J gene: TRBJ1-5
clone size: many
CDR3 length: 13
V gene: TRBV4-1
D gene: -
CDR3 DNA: TGCGCCAGCAGCCTTGACAGCTTTAGGCCCCAGCATTTT
CDR3 protein: CASSLDSFRPQHF

J gene: TRBJ2-5
clone size: few
CDR3 length: 14
V gene: TRBV7-9
D gene: TRBD2
CDR3 DNA: TGTGCCATCGGGAGCGGGGTGTCAGTAGAGACCCAGTACTTC
CDR3 protein: CAIGSGVSVETQYF

J gene: TRBJ2-5
clone size: few
CDR3 length: 14
V gene: TRBV5-4
D gene: TRBD2
CDR3 DNA: TGTGCCAGCAGCTTGGCCGGGGGGAAGGAGACCCAGTACTTC
CDR3 protein: CASSLAGGKETQYF

J gene: TRBJ2-1
clone size: many
CDR3 length: 17
V gene: TRBV4-1
D gene: -
CDR3 DNA: TGCGCCAGCAGCCCTCCCCCGGGCCTGACGGGCTGGAATGAGCAGTTCTTC
CDR3 protein: CASSPPPGLTGWNEQFF

J gene: TRBJ2-1
clone size: many
CDR3 length: 14
V gene: TRBV28
D gene: -
CDR3 DNA: TGTGCCAGCAGTTTTGTGCGAGGGCTGGATGAGCAGTTCTTC
CDR3 protein: CASSFVRGLDEQFF

J gene: TRBJ2-4
clone size: -
CDR3 length: 14
V gene: TRBV5-6
D gene: -
CDR3 DNA: TGTGCCAGTTGGTCCGACCTGGCCAAAAACATTCAGTACTTC
CDR3 protein: CASWSDLAKNIQYF

J gene: TRBJ2-4
clone size: few
CDR3 length: 15
V gene: TRBV7-2
D gene: -
CDR3 DNA: TGTGCCAGCAGCTTAGCGACCCAAGGATCAAACATTCAGTACTTC
CDR3 protein: CASSLATQGSNIQYF

J gene: TRBJ2-3
clone size: many
CDR3 length: 14
V gene: TRBV18
D gene: -
CDR3 DNA: TGTGCCAGCTCACCGCAGGCCGAGGGGTCGACGCAGTATTTT
CDR3 protein: CASSPQAEGSTQYF

J gene: TRBJ2-3
clone size: -
CDR3 length: 14
V gene: TRBV29-1
D gene: TRBD1
CDR3 DNA: TGCAGCGTTCCGGGGACAGCCCGCACAGATACGCAGTATTTT
CDR3 protein: CSVPGTARTDTQYF

J gene: TRBJ1-2
clone size: many
CDR3 length: 15
V gene: TRBV5-1
D gene: TRBD1
CDR3 DNA: TGCGCCAGCAGCACCGGGACAGGCATCCCCTATGGCTACACCTTC
CDR3 protein: CASSTGTGIPYGYTF

J gene: TRBJ2-7
clone size: few
CDR3 length: 17
V gene: TRBV20-1
D gene: TRBD1
CDR3 DNA: TGCAGTGCTGGAATCCCGGGACAGGACGCCTTTACCTACGAGCAGTACTTC
CDR3 protein: CSAGIPGQDAFTYEQYF

J gene: TRBJ2-7
clone size: many
CDR3 length: 15
V gene: TRBV6-5
D gene: TRBD2
CDR3 DNA: TGTGCCAGCAGTCCTTCTAGGAGCGGGGCCTACGAGCAGTACTTC
CDR3 protein: CASSPSRSGAYEQYF

J gene: TRBJ1-2
clone size: many
CDR3 length: 13
V gene: TRBV20-1
D gene: -
CDR3 DNA: TGCAGTGCTAGAGATGAGGGAGTCTATGGCTACACCTTC
CDR3 protein: CSARDEGVYGYTF

J gene: TRBJ2-2
clone size: -
CDR3 length: 15
V gene: TRBV7-2
D gene: TRBD2
CDR3 DNA: TGTGCCAGCAGCTTTTTTCCAGGGAGGGCCGGGGAGCTGTTTTTT
CDR3 protein: CASSFFPGRAGELFF

J gene: TRBJ1-2
clone size: many
CDR3 length: 16
V gene: TRBV6-2/TRBV6-3
D gene: TRBD1
CDR3 DNA: TGTGCCAGCAGTATGGGCCGAGGGGGCGCTGACTATGGCTACACCTTC
CDR3 protein: CASSMGRGGADYGYTF